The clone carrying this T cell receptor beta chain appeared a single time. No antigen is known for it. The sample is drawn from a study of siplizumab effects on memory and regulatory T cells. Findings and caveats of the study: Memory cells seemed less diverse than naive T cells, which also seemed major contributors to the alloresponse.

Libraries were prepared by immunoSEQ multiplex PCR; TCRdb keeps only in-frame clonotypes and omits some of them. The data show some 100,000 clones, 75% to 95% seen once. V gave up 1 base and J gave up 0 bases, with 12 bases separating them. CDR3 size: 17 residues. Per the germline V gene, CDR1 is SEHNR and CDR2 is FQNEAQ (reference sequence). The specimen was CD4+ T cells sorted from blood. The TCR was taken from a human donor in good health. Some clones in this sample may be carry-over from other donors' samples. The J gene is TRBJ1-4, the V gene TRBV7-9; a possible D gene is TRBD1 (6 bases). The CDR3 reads CASSLGGGGSTNEKLFF. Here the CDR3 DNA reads TGTGCCAGCAGCTTAGGAGGGGGAGGGTCAACTAATGAAAAACTGTTTTTT.